One and the same sample provided the 24 T cell receptor beta chains below, sequenced in a study of T cell clonality in common variable immunodeficiency. Broader study findings: Fewer deletions and N-nucleotide insertions were reportedly seen in common variable immunodeficiency TCR beta sequences.

These receptors lack a known antigen. The method was immunoSEQ multiplex PCR; TCRdb's version includes in-frame clones alone and lacks a portion of them. The sample has 10,000 to 13,000 clones, none seen only once. Sequencing used peripheral blood mononuclear cells. These receptors were obtained from a human donor with common variable immunodeficiency.

The table lists this clone with a few counts. The read comes to an end 3 residues before the CDR3 does, leaving the germline J gene to fill in the end. The V and J genes are TRBV30 and TRBJ2-1, with 7 bases that match TRBD2. This CDR3 comprises 14 residues. Trimming at V came to 2 bases and at J to 5 bases, leaving 6 bases not matched to a gene. Looked up from germline, CDR1 is GTSNPN and CDR2 is SVGIG (reference sequence). The CDR3 sequence: CAWSTSGTDNEQFF. The CDR3 DNA, read in part, is TGTGCCTGGAGTACAAGCGGGACCGACAATGAG.

With respect to this clone: Coverage ceases 3 residues before the CDR3 finishes, and the germline J gene fills in the end. The chain is built from TRBV7-2 and TRBJ1-5, with 10 bases lining up with TRBD1. J gave up 7 bases and V 3 bases, and 3 bases lay outside the gene matches. CDR1 is SGHTA, CDR2 FQGNSA, per germline. The CDR3 length is 14 residues. CDR3 sequence reads: CASSFGTGAQPQHF. The CDR3 DNA, read in part, is TGTGCCAGCAGCTTTGGGACAGGGGCACAGCCC.

Partial CDR3 DNA: TGTGCCAGCAGTGTAGGGCGGGCAAGCAATCAGCCC. Amino acids: CASSVGRASNQP. The entire CDR3 is CASSVGRASNQPQHF. The chain recombines TRBV2 with TRBJ1-5; no clear D gene. The read halts 3 residues ahead of the CDR3 end, with the missing end drawn from the germline J gene. This CDR3 spans 15 amino acids. Between the trimmed V and J ends, which lost 4 bases and 1 base, there was a span of 11 bases. Per the germline V gene, CDR1 is SNHLY and CDR2 is FYNNEI.

On this clone itself: The read halts 3 residues ahead of the CDR3 end, with the missing end drawn from the germline J gene. This chain connects TRBV5-5 to TRBJ2-3; 9 nucleotides agree with TRBD2. Trimming cost V 9 bases and J 3 bases; bases outside gene matches: 5. Germline CDR1 SGHKS, CDR2 YYEKEE (reference sequence). CDR3 length equals 13 residues. The CDR3: CATAGGRTDTQYF. CDR3 DNA (partial): TGTGCCACCGCGGGAGGGCGAACAGATACG.

With respect to this clone: The read finishes 3 residues shy of the CDR3 end, and the germline J gene is used to complete it. This chain connects TRBV7-3 to TRBJ2-7; D perhaps matches TRBD1 (5 bases). The CDR3 is 13 residues long. Germline CDR1 SGHTA, CDR2 FQGTGA. V shed 5 bases and J shed 3 bases, with 11 bases lying between them. CDR3 bases read: TGTGCCAGCAGCCTGACTCAGGGCTACGAG. Its translation: CASSLTQGYE. The complete CDR3 reads CASSLTQGYEQYF.

This clone is medium-sized (0.01 to 0.1%) by share. The CDR3 extends 3 residues past the end of the read, so its final part is completed from the germline J gene. V is TRBV3-1 (or the pseudogene TRBV3-2) and J is TRBJ2-1; a weak D match, TRBD2 (5 bases). Germline-derived CDR1 and CDR2 are LGHDT and YNNKEL (reference sequence). The CDR3 has 14 residues. Trimming cost V 0 bases and J 7 bases, with 10 bases left between them. The chain's CDR3 is CASSQDLRVNEQFF. CDR3 bases read: TGTGCCAGCAGCCAAGATCTGAGGGTGAATGAG.

In regard to this clone: The DNA ends 3 residues before the CDR3 does, and the rest of the CDR3 is filled in from the germline J gene. The rearrangement uses TRBV19 and TRBJ2-3; 11 bases align to TRBD2. The CDR3 length is 16 residues. With 4 bases clipped from V and 2 bases from J, the junction kept 5 bases outside the gene matches. Germline lookup yields CDR1 LNHDA and CDR2 SQIVND (reference sequence). Incomplete CDR3 DNA: TGTGCCAGTAGTACTTTAGCGGGAGGGCTCACAGATACG. It codes for CASSTLAGGLTDT. The CDR3 as a whole reads CASSTLAGGLTDTQYF.

As regards this clone: The read falls 3 residues short of the CDR3 end, and the missing part is taken from the germline J gene. J is TRBJ2-3 and V is TRBV5-1; possibly TRBD1 for D (5 bases). In germline, CDR1 is SGHRS, CDR2 YFSETQ. Trimming stripped 4 bases from V and 2 bases from J, with 8 bases between. This CDR3 is built from 13 residues. The DNA read from the CDR3 is TGCGCCAGCAGCCCGGACATCACAGATACG. Its protein product is CASSPDITDT. The complete CDR3 sequence is CASSPDITDTQYF.

In the case of this clone: Read coverage stops 3 residues before the CDR3 terminus; the germline J gene supplies the remainder. The chain is built from TRBV13 and TRBJ2-7; no firm D call. The CDR3 totals 14 residues. The V gene lost 3 bases and the J gene lost 0 bases, with 9 bases spanning the gap. The germline gives CDR1 PRHDT, CDR2 FYEKMQ (reference sequence). The CDR3 loop is CASSFFKASYEQYF. CDR3 DNA, as far as it was read: TGTGCCAGCAGCTTTTTCAAGGCCTCCTACGAG.

A word on this clone: At one end the junction does not follow the germline gene, possibly because of a read error. Read coverage stops 3 residues before the CDR3 terminus; the germline J gene supplies the remainder. The gene calls are TRBV7-7 and TRBJ2-7; no clear D. The CDR3 spans 13 residues. Germline loops: CDR1 SSHAT, CDR2 FNYEAQ (reference sequence). The sequenced CDR3 bases are TGTGCTAGCAGCAGAGACAACTCCTACGAG. Translation gives CASSRDNSYE. The entire CDR3 is CASSRDNSYEQYF.

This clone was recorded a few times. The CDR3 is cut off 3 residues early in the read; its end comes from the germline J gene. The chain links TRBV19 to TRBJ2-3, with TRBD2 matching over 10 bases. CDR1 LNHDA and CDR2 SQIVND come from the germline V gene (reference sequence). J gave up 2 bases and V 3 bases, and 5 bases lay outside the gene matches. The CDR3 extends over 16 amino acids. The DNA read from the CDR3 is TGTGCCAGTAGTATTAATAGCGGGGGGATCACAGATACG. It is translated as CASSINSGGITDT. The CDR3, in full, reads CASSINSGGITDTQYF. Looking up the rest from reference TRBV19 and TRBJ2-3 gives the full variable domain: DGGITQSPKYLFRKEGQNVTLSCEQNLNHDAMYWYRQDPGQGLRLIYYSQIVNDFQKGDIAEGYSVSREKKESFPLTVTSAQKNPTAFYLCASSINSGGITDTQYFGPGTRLTVL.

Details on this clone: The missing CDR3 end, 3 residues past where the read stops, is filled in from the germline J gene. The chain is built from TRBV7-6 and TRBJ2-7, with TRBD2 matching 8 bases. The CDR3 has 14 residues. The trim removed 4 bases at V and 5 bases at J, leaving 7 bases unmatched. Per germline, CDR1 SGHVS and CDR2 FNYEAQ. The CDR3 loop is CASSSTPTSDEQYF. CDR3 DNA, as far as it was read: TGTGCCAGCAGCTCCACCCCGACTAGCGACGAG.

A note on this clone: Read sequence stops 3 residues before the CDR3 end, and the germline J gene provides the missing end. This sequence joins TRBV7-9 and TRBJ2-7, with D unresolved. CDR3 length: 14 residues. Trimming pared 0 bases from V and 3 bases from J, leaving 9 bases between. Germline-derived CDR1 and CDR2 are SEHNR and FQNEAQ (reference sequence). CDR3 loop: CASSLAVSNYEQYF. The CDR3 bases that were read are TGTGCCAGCAGCTTAGCGGTCAGTAACTACGAG. The full variable domain, its missing parts supplied by reference TRBV7-9 and TRBJ2-7, is DTGVSQNPRHKITKRGQNVTFRCDPISEHNRLYWYRQTLGQGPEFLTYFQNEAQLEKSRLLSDRFSAERPKGSFSTLEIQRTEQGDSAMYLCASSLAVSNYEQYFGPGTRLTVT.

This clone turned up a few times. The CDR3 extends 3 residues past the end of the read, so its final part is completed from the germline J gene. The chain uses TRBV5-8 and TRBJ1-5, with 9 bases fitting TRBD1. The germline V gene encodes CDR1 SGHTS and CDR2 YDEGEE. CDR3 length equals 15 residues. J was trimmed by 7 bases and V by 3 bases; bases with no gene match: 8. CDR3 residues: CASSYRGQGRQPQHF. The part of the CDR3 DNA that was read is TGTGCCAGCAGCTACCGCGGACAGGGGAGGCAGCCC.

This clone came up a few times. The DNA ends 3 residues before the CDR3 does, and the rest of the CDR3 is filled in from the germline J gene. The chain is built from TRBV30 and TRBJ2-1; D perhaps matches TRBD2 (6 bases). The CDR3 sequence is 15 residues long. V was shortened by 4 bases and J by 7 bases, with 20 bases between the two germline ends. From germline, CDR1 is GTSNPN and CDR2 SVGIG (reference sequence). CDR3 bases read: TGTGCCTGGATAACCGGGACTTCCAAGGGGAATGAG. It translates to CAWITGTSKGNE. The full CDR3 protein reads CAWITGTSKGNEQFF.

Concerning this clone: The read falls 3 residues short of the CDR3 end, and the missing part is taken from the germline J gene. The chain couples TRBV5-1 to TRBJ2-7; D possibly corresponds to TRBD1 (6 bases). The ends were cut back, 0 bases at V and 0 bases at J, with 10 bases in the middle. Germline CDR1 SGHRS, CDR2 YFSETQ. The CDR3 totals 15 residues. CDR3 DNA (partial): TGCGCCAGCAGCTTGGACCAGGGGAGCTCCTACGAG. Protein product: CASSLDQGSSYE. In full, the CDR3 is CASSLDQGSSYEQYF.

A few counts support this clone. The DNA ends 3 residues before the CDR3 does, and the rest of the CDR3 is filled in from the germline J gene. The V call is TRBV30, the J call TRBJ2-5; TRBD2 agrees at 10 bases. The V gene's germline CDR1 is GTSNPN and CDR2 SVGIG (reference sequence). Trimming removed 3 bases from V and 1 base from J; junction bases left unmatched: 2. CDR3 length: 14 amino acids. Incomplete CDR3 DNA: TGTGCCTGGAGCGGACTAGCGGCCCAAGAGACC. Amino acids: CAWSGLAAQET. The whole CDR3 reads CAWSGLAAQETQYF. Drawing the rest from reference TRBV30 and TRBJ2-5, the complete variable domain is SQTIHQWPATLVQPVGSPLSLECTVEGTSNPNLYWYRQAAGRGLQLLFYSVGIGQISSEVPQNLSASRPQDRQFILSSKKLLLSDSGFYLCAWSGLAAQETQYFGPGTRLLVL.

This clone was seen more than once but under ten times. CDR3 loop: CASSFWTGTDTQYF. The sequenced CDR3 bases are TGTGCCAGCAGCTTTTGGACAGGCACAGATACG. This sequence joins TRBV7-2 and TRBJ2-3, with D tentatively TRBD1 (6 bases). The observed sequence ends 3 residues before the CDR3 terminus, with the missing tail filled in from the germline J gene. This CDR3 comprises 14 residues. V was cut by 3 bases and J by 1 base, with 8 bases left in between. The germline V gene has CDR1 SGHTA and CDR2 FQGNSA.

The part of the CDR3 DNA that was read is TGTGCCAGCAGTGAATTGGCTAGCCACACCGGGGAG. This sequence encodes CASSELASHTGE. The CDR3 in its entirety is CASSELASHTGELFF. This chain joins TRBV2 and TRBJ2-2; tentatively, D is TRBD2 (5 bases). The CDR3 is cut off 3 residues early in the read; its end comes from the germline J gene. V was trimmed by 2 bases and J by 3 bases, leaving 10 bases between them. From germline, CDR1 is SNHLY and CDR2 FYNNEI. The length of the CDR3 is 15 residues.

This clone showed up just a few times. Coverage ceases 3 residues before the CDR3 finishes, and the germline J gene fills in the end. The J gene is TRBJ2-7, the V gene TRBV30; weak D call: TRBD2 (6 bases). The CDR3 is made up of 12 amino acids. Per the germline V gene, CDR1 is GTSNPN and CDR2 is SVGIG (reference sequence). Trimming cost V 4 bases and J 3 bases, with 10 bases left between them. The CDR3 bases that were read are TGTGCCTGGAATTGGGGGGACTACGAG. Amino acids: CAWNWGDYE. The CDR3, in full, reads CAWNWGDYEQYF. The full variable domain, completed using reference TRBV30 and TRBJ2-7, is SQTIHQWPATLVQPVGSPLSLECTVEGTSNPNLYWYRQAAGRGLQLLFYSVGIGQISSEVPQNLSASRPQDRQFILSSKKLLLSDSGFYLCAWNWGDYEQYFGPGTRLTVT.

Here the CDR3 reads CASRTPGQSNYGYTF. The CDR3 DNA, read in part, is TGTGCCAGTCGAACACCCGGACAGAGTAACTATGGC. V is TRBV19 and J is TRBJ1-2, with a possible D match to TRBD1 (6 bases). The read finishes 3 residues shy of the CDR3 end, and the germline J gene is used to complete it. Germline CDR1 is LNHDA and CDR2 is SQIVND (reference sequence). This CDR3 spans 15 amino acids. Trimming shortened V by 8 bases and J by 1 base, and 17 bases separated the two germline ends.

This clone has a handful of counts. With the read ending 3 residues before the CDR3 end, the germline J gene is used to fill in that end. Other nucleotide sequences from this sample produce the same CDR3. The gene calls are TRBV18 and TRBJ2-1, with D perhaps TRBD1 (6 bases). The V end lost 3 bases, the J end lost 5 bases, and 20 bases lay between the germline ends. Germline V gives CDR1 KGHSH, CDR2 LQKENI. The CDR3 has 17 amino acids. The sequenced CDR3 bases are TGTGCCAGCTCACCCCGAGGGGGTGGCGCACTTAACAATGAG. As protein: CASSPRGGGALNNE. The CDR3, in full, reads CASSPRGGGALNNEQFF.

As to this clone: The read ends 3 residues shy of where the CDR3 ends; the end is completed using the germline J gene. V gene TRBV7-9 combines with J gene TRBJ1-1; D may be TRBD1 (5 bases). Trimming took off 0 bases at V and 3 bases at J, with 11 bases between the two ends. Germline CDR1 and CDR2: SEHNR and FQNEAQ (reference sequence). The CDR3 extends over 15 amino acids. The CDR3 sequence is CASSLASGWDTEAFF. The part of the CDR3 DNA that was read is TGTGCCAGCAGCTTAGCATCAGGGTGGGACACTGAA.

On this clone: Read sequence stops 3 residues before the CDR3 end, and the germline J gene provides the missing end. The chain employs TRBV11-2 and TRBJ1-1, with 8 bases fitting TRBD1. The CDR3 length is 14 residues. Per germline, CDR1 SGHAT and CDR2 FQNNGV. The CDR3 reads CASSLPGGAAEAFF. CDR3 DNA, as far as it was read: TGTGCCAGCAGCTTACCAGGGGGCGCCGCGGAA.